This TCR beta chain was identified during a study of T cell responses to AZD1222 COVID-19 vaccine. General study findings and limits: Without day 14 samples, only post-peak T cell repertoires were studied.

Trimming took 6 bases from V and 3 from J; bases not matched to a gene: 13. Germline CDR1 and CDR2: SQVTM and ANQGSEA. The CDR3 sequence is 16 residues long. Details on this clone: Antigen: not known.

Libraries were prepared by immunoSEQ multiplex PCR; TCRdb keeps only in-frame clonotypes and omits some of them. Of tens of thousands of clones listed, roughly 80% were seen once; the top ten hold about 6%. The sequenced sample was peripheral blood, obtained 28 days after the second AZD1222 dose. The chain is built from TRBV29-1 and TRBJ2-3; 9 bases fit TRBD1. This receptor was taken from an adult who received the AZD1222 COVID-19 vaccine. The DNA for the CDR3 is TGCAGCGTCCAGAAGATGACAGGGGGTCGGACAGATACGCAGTATTTT. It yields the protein CSVQKMTGGRTDTQYF.